What follows is one T cell receptor (beta chain) and its context. Its antigen is unknown. The sample is drawn from a study of T cell responses to AZD1222 COVID-19 vaccine. Turning to the study itself: Pooled samples include second doses given at about 4 or 12 weeks. General observations from the study: Spike regions recognized by vaccine-associated CD4 TCRs spanned the protein, led by 160-218 and 743-854. No repertoire was sampled before or during the peak T cell response, only after it.

Germline V gene lookup returns CDR1 KGHSH and CDR2 LQKENI. V lost 3 bases to trimming and J lost 5 bases; unmatched junction nucleotides: 0. This CDR3 contains 13 residues. The protocol was immunoSEQ multiplex PCR, while the TCRdb copy is restricted to in-frame clones and leaves out a portion. Of around 150,000 clones detected, around 94% appear once; the ten largest clones hold around 1.3%. The chain has TRBV18 and TRBJ2-1; 8 nucleotides agree with TRBD1. The sequence derives from an adult in good health. The specimen was peripheral blood, collected on day 0 of AZD1222 vaccination. The CDR3 here is CASSPGQDNEQFF. The CDR3 DNA follows: TGTGCCAGCTCACCGGGACAGGACAATGAGCAGTTCTTC.